The T cell receptor (beta chain) under discussion was sequenced for a study of CD8+CD57+ T cells in acquired aplastic anemia. Across the study: Sorted CD4+ plus CD8+ cells gave DNA averaging about 3.2 ug.

This clonotype was counted a single time. The antigen is not known. Overall study results and limits: Patients and controls shared twenty-nine CD8+ CDR3 sequences, highly expressed in patients.

Profiles of TCR beta VDJ and CDR3 were generated from a genomic DNA template. TCRdb processed the reads anew with MiXCR; each CDR3 protein has one entry. The data hold about 210,000 distinct CDR3 sequences, with roughly 57% observed a single time. This CDR3 is 13 amino acids long. Germline lookup yields CDR1 ENHRY and CDR2 SYGVKD. V shed 11 bases and J 5 bases; nucleotides not matched to a gene: 2. The chain employs TRBV10-3 and TRBJ2-1; 14 bases agree with TRBD2. The sample was sorted CD4+, CD8+, or CD8+CD57+ T cells (not recorded which) from PBMCs. The receptor comes from a human donor in good health. CDR3 region: CASGLAGDNEQFF. In nucleotides, the CDR3 is TGTGCCTCGGGACTAGCGGGAGACAATGAGCAGTTCTTC.